These T cell receptor beta chains were read from a single sample in a study of cytomegalovirus exposure and HLA in healthy donors. Produced via immunoSEQ multiplex PCR; TCRdb's table is partial and in-frame only. The repertoire consists of 100,000 or so clones, with roughly 70% occurring once and the leading ten covering roughly a tenth. Sequencing was done on a sample of PBMCs. Receptors were obtained from a middle-aged man in good health and CMV-seronegative. Each CDR3 is given with its conserved first and last residue. Fields, in order: V gene, J gene, clone size, D gene, CDR3 protein, CDR3 DNA. D genes are given only for firm matches. For some rows the clone size is stated as once, few or many, or as a class when expanded; others skip it.

>TRBV6-1|TRBJ1-4|few|NA
CASSEAKGMNTNEKLFF
TGTGCCAGCAGTGAAGCGAAGGGGATGAACACTAATGAAAAACTGTTTTTT
>TRBV7-3|TRBJ2-1|NA|TRBD2
CASSVGLAGGFDEQFF
TGTGCCAGCAGCGTCGGACTAGCGGGGGGTTTCGATGAGCAGTTCTTC
>TRBV5-1|TRBJ2-3|NA|TRBD2
CASSPLTSGGTDTQYF
TGCGCCAGCAGCCCCCTGACTAGCGGGGGCACAGATACGCAGTATTTT
>TRBV28|TRBJ1-1|NA|TRBD1
CASSAHRGRFTEAFF
TGTGCCAGCAGTGCCCACAGGGGGCGCTTTACTGAAGCTTTCTTT
>TRBV10-1|TRBJ2-1|NA|TRBD2
CASSESGLAGEQFF
TGCGCCAGCAGTGAGAGTGGACTAGCGGGTGAGCAGTTCTTC
>TRBV6-5|TRBJ1-2|once|NA
CASTGGSLSYTF
TGTGCCAGTACGGGGGGGTCACTAAGCTACACCTTC
>TRBV6-1|TRBJ1-5|NA|NA
CASSEGSQPQHF
TGTGCCAGCAGTGAAGGGAGTCAGCCCCAGCATTTT
>TRBV6-1|TRBJ2-1|NA|TRBD1
CASGEGARYNEQFF
TGTGCCAGCGGCGAGGGGGCCCGATACAATGAGCAGTTCTTC
>TRBV30|TRBJ2-7|NA|NA
CAWSESETTYEQYF
TGTGCCTGGAGTGAGTCAGAAACAACCTACGAGCAGTACTTC
>TRBV13|TRBJ2-7|NA|NA
CASSLGGRGAGEQYF
TGTGCCAGCAGCTTAGGGGGACGGGGGGCCGGCGAGCAGTACTTC
>TRBV18|TRBJ2-2|NA|TRBD1
CASSPTEGTGNTGELFF
TGTGCCAGCTCACCCACCGAAGGGACAGGGAACACCGGGGAGCTGTTTTTT
>TRBV4-3|TRBJ2-7|NA|NA
CASSQGRGFPYEQYF
TGCGCCAGCAGCCAAGGCAGGGGTTTTCCCTACGAGCAGTACTTC
>TRBV7-2|TRBJ1-5|NA|TRBD1
CASSLGPDRGLQPQHF
TGTGCCAGCAGCTTAGGGCCGGACAGGGGGCTACAGCCCCAGCATTTT
>TRBV6-5|TRBJ1-1|NA|NA
CASSYSGVNTEAFF
TGTGCCAGCAGTTACTCCGGGGTGAACACTGAAGCTTTCTTT
>TRBV19|TRBJ2-1|NA|NA
CASSISSAGSSYNEQFF
TGTGCCAGTAGTATATCATCCGCGGGTAGCTCCTACAATGAGCAGTTCTTC
>TRBV27|TRBJ1-5|NA|NA
CASSFINQPQHF
TGTGCCAGCAGTTTTATCAATCAGCCCCAGCATTTT
>TRBV6-1|TRBJ1-5|NA|TRBD1
CASSRGQGNQPQHF
TGTGCCAGCAGCAGGGGGCAGGGGAATCAGCCCCAGCATTTT
>TRBV9|TRBJ2-5|few|NA
CASSGQSRVGETQYF
TGTGCCAGCAGCGGCCAATCCAGGGTTGGGGAGACCCAGTACTTC
>TRBV15|TRBJ2-4|NA|TRBD2
CATSPEVAGNIQYF
TGTGCCACCAGCCCCGAGGTAGCGGGGAACATTCAGTACTTC
>TRBV28|TRBJ1-2|NA|TRBD1
CASRPTGFGYTF
TGTGCCAGCAGGCCGACAGGGTTTGGCTACACCTTC
>TRBV19|TRBJ1-1|once|NA
CASSSRQNLGVNTEAFF
TGTGCCAGTAGTTCCAGACAAAACCTAGGGGTGAACACTGAAGCTTTCTTT
>TRBV28|TRBJ1-6|NA|TRBD1
CASSPDRNNSPLHF
TGTGCCAGCAGCCCGGACAGGAACAATTCACCCCTCCACTTT
>TRBV11-3|TRBJ2-1|NA|TRBD2
CASSGLAGDYNEQFF
TGTGCCAGCAGCGGACTAGCGGGAGACTACAATGAGCAGTTCTTC
>TRBV19|TRBJ2-7|NA|TRBD1
CASRGADRYEQYF
TGTGCCAGTAGGGGGGCGGACAGGTACGAGCAGTACTTC
>TRBV7-9|TRBJ1-5|few|NA
CASSPGTRNQPQHF
TGTGCCAGCAGCCCTGGGACAAGGAATCAGCCCCAGCATTTT
>TRBV5-4|TRBJ2-2|NA|TRBD1
CASSNRGAGELFF
TGTGCCAGCAGCAACAGGGGAGCCGGGGAGCTGTTTTTT
>TRBV6-6|TRBJ2-7|few|TRBD1
CATRTGAAEQYF
TGTGCCACTCGCACAGGGGCTGCCGAGCAGTACTTC
>TRBV6-1|TRBJ2-3|few|NA
CASSEGTAPSTDTQYF
TGTGCCAGCAGTGAAGGTACTGCCCCTAGCACAGATACGCAGTATTTT
>TRBV5-4|TRBJ2-3|NA|TRBD2
CASSPRGGVGTDTQYF
TGTGCCAGCAGCCCACGGGGGGGGGTAGGCACAGATACGCAGTATTTT
>TRBV20-1|TRBJ2-1|NA|NA
CSAVTGGEQFF
TGCAGTGCCGTGACAGGAGGTGAGCAGTTCTTC
>TRBV6-4|TRBJ1-5|NA|TRBD1
CASSGIRGRIKQPQHF
TGTGCCAGCAGTGGCATCAGGGGGCGAATCAAACAGCCCCAGCATTTT
>TRBV28|TRBJ1-5|NA|TRBD1
CASSRRDRGNQPQHF
TGTGCCAGCAGTCGCCGGGACAGGGGAAATCAGCCCCAGCATTTT
>TRBV5-5|TRBJ1-2|NA|NA
CASTPRLDSYGYTF
TGTGCCAGCACACCCCGATTGGACAGCTATGGCTACACCTTC
>TRBV27|TRBJ2-7|few|NA
CASRRGGRNSYEQYF
TGTGCCAGCCGGCGAGGGGGTAGGAACTCCTACGAGCAGTACTTC
>TRBV7-7|TRBJ2-2|NA|TRBD1
CASSPGGLNTGELFF
TGTGCCAGCAGCCCAGGGGGCCTAAACACCGGGGAGCTGTTTTTT
>TRBV30|TRBJ2-1|few|TRBD2
CAWRILLAGSYNEQFF
TGTGCCTGGCGTATATTACTAGCGGGGTCCTACAATGAGCAGTTCTTC
>TRBV13|TRBJ2-7|NA|TRBD2
CASSFSGRAGEQYF
TGTGCCAGCAGCTTCAGCGGGAGGGCCGGGGAGCAGTACTTC
>TRBV18|TRBJ1-5|NA|TRBD1
CASSPDRGGEAQHF
TGTGCCAGCTCACCAGACAGGGGTGGAGAGGCCCAGCATTTT
>TRBV7-2|TRBJ1-1|NA|NA
CASSLQVFGGSTEAFF
TGTGCCAGCAGCTTACAAGTTTTCGGGGGGTCCACTGAAGCTTTCTTT
>TRBV9|TRBJ1-2|NA|TRBD1
CASSARDSRLYGYTF
TGTGCCAGCAGCGCCCGGGACAGCAGGCTCTATGGCTACACCTTC
>TRBV7-8|TRBJ2-2|NA|NA
CASSLKGAGELFF
TGTGCCAGCAGCTTAAAGGGAGCCGGGGAGCTGTTTTTT
>TRBV11-1|TRBJ2-7|few|TRBD1
CASSLPDRGVYEQYF
TGTGCCAGCAGCTTACCCGACAGGGGGGTCTACGAGCAGTACTTC
>TRBV27|TRBJ2-7|NA|NA
CASSLVALHGEQYF
TGTGCCAGCAGTTTGGTGGCCCTTCACGGGGAGCAGTACTTC
>TRBV10-2|TRBJ1-5|NA|TRBD1
CASSQGTGGNQPQHF
TGCGCCAGCAGCCAAGGGACAGGGGGTAATCAGCCCCAGCATTTT
>TRBV6-1|TRBJ2-1|few|TRBD1
CASSEIGQGYNEQFF
TGTGCCAGCAGTGAAATTGGACAGGGGTACAATGAGCAGTTCTTC
>TRBV20-1|TRBJ2-5|NA|NA
CSAVRETQYF
TGCAGTGCGGTGCGGGAGACCCAGTACTTC
>TRBV7-2|TRBJ2-7|NA|TRBD1
CAIRDRGHEQYF
TGTGCCATACGGGACAGGGGGCACGAGCAGTACTTC
>TRBV6-5|TRBJ1-6|NA|NA
CASSYFLGGTLHF
TGTGCCAGCAGTTACTTTCTGGGAGGAACCCTCCACTTT